Presented here are 30 T cell receptor beta chains from one specimen sequenced in a study of blood T cells in healthy people across ages. Next came a second PCR, run for about 7 to 12 cycles, which used a sample-barcoded 5' primer along with a J-beta primer mix. TCRdb processed the 5' RACE reads anew with MiXCR; each CDR3 protein has one entry. The table has 550,000 to 700,000 distinct CDR3 sequences, roughly a quarter seen once. Sequencing used blood. The receptors here all came from a woman aged 70-85 years in good health.

The genes are TRBV5-1 and TRBJ2-5; 11 nucleotides line up with TRBD2. Looked up from germline, CDR1 is SGHRS and CDR2 is YFSETQ. The trim removed 3 bases at V and 4 bases at J, leaving 8 bases unmatched. This CDR3 spans 16 amino acids. CDR3 DNA: TGCGCCAGCAGCTCGACGACTAGCGGGGCTCGAGAGACCCAGTACTTC. It encodes CASSSTTSGARETQYF.

The sample holds one count of this clonotype. The CDR3 bases are TGTGCCAGTAGTTGGGGGTCTAGCAATCAGCCCCAGCATTTT. This gives the protein CASSWGSSNQPQHF. The V and J genes are TRBV19 and TRBJ1-5, with a weak D call TRBD1 (5 bases). CDR3 length: 14 amino acids. Germline lookup yields CDR1 LNHDA and CDR2 SQIVND (reference sequence). V was trimmed by 5 bases and J by 0 bases, leaving 8 bases between them.

This clonotype was counted a few times. The rearrangement joins TRBV11-1 to TRBJ1-1; TRBD1 is a possible D gene (6 bases). This CDR3 contains 16 residues. The ends were cut back, 5 bases at V and 4 bases at J, with 20 bases in the middle. Germline loops: CDR1 SGHAT, CDR2 FQDESV (reference sequence). The CDR3 here is CASSPGWAEGGTEAFF. For the CDR3, the DNA is TGTGCCAGCAGCCCGGGTTGGGCCGAAGGGGGCACTGAAGCTTTCTTT.

The rearrangement joins TRBV6-2 or TRBV6-3 to TRBJ1-5; D remains unclear. Trimming removed 6 bases at V and 5 bases at J, with 17 bases between. The germline V gene has CDR1 MNHEY and CDR2 SVGEGT. The CDR3 spans 15 residues. CDR3: CASRNGGKTDQPQHF. CDR3 sequence (DNA): TGTGCCAGCAGAAACGGAGGGAAAACCGATCAGCCCCAGCATTTT.

This clonotype was seen just once. The CDR3 sequence: CASSFRASGQETQYF. The CDR3 DNA is TGTGCCAGCAGCTTCAGGGCTAGCGGACAAGAGACCCAGTACTTC. The chain employs TRBV11-3 and TRBJ2-5, with 7 bases lining up with TRBD2. Losses at the gene ends were 3 bases for V and 2 bases for J; bases not matched to a gene: 6. The CDR3 consists of 15 residues. The germline V gene has CDR1 SGHNT and CDR2 YENEEA.

CDR3 nucleotides: TGTGCCAGCAGCTTAGTCGTTGGGCGGGGGGTTGATACGCAGTATTTT. This gives the protein CASSLVVGRGVDTQYF. The rearrangement links TRBV7-2 to TRBJ2-3; 8 bases agree with TRBD2. V shed 1 base and J 6 bases; nucleotides not matched to a gene: 9. This CDR3 has 16 amino acids. CDR1 and CDR2 (germline): SGHTA, FQGNSA.

A few counts support this clonotype. This CDR3 is CSANGLAGAATDTQYF. CDR3 in DNA: TGCAGTGCTAATGGGCTAGCGGGGGCCGCCACAGATACGCAGTATTTT. V usage is TRBV20-1 and J usage is TRBJ2-3, with 10 bases matching TRBD2. The CDR3 contains 16 residues. The germline V gene encodes CDR1 DFQATT and CDR2 SNEGSKA (reference sequence). J lost 2 bases, V lost 4 bases, and 9 bases had no gene match.

This clonotype has a handful of counts. The chain is built from TRBV7-2 and TRBJ2-5; no firm D call. The J call may not be correct, given that the DNA end is closer to TRBJ2-7. CDR1 SGHTA and CDR2 FQGNSA come from the germline V gene. This CDR3 contains 12 residues. CDR3 residues: CASSWGRLEQYF. The DNA for the CDR3 is TGTGCCAGCAGCTGGGGTAGACTCGAGCAGTACTTC.

This clonotype was counted a few times. The V and J genes are TRBV2 and TRBJ2-5; the match to TRBD2 covers 8 bases. J gave up 1 base and V 4 bases, and 11 bases lay outside the gene matches. The CDR3 extends over 17 amino acids. Germline assignment: CDR1 SNHLY and CDR2 FYNNEI. The CDR3 reads CASSGFLGGGIQETQYF. As DNA, the CDR3 is TGTGCCAGCAGTGGTTTTTTGGGCGGGGGGATCCAAGAGACCCAGTACTTC.

This clonotype was counted at least ten times. The chain couples TRBV7-8 to TRBJ2-4, with a weak D call TRBD1 (5 bases). Germline CDR1 SGHVS, CDR2 FQNEAQ. V lost 7 bases and J 6 bases, leaving 13 bases between the germline ends. The CDR3 has 13 amino acids. CDR3 in amino acids: CASTPPDRNIQYF. The CDR3 DNA reads as TGTGCCAGCACGCCCCCCGACAGAAACATTCAGTACTTC.

The V and J genes are TRBV2 and TRBJ1-3; D gene uncertain. This CDR3 is built from 12 residues. Trimming removed 7 bases at V and 3 bases at J, with 7 bases between. The V gene's germline CDR1 is SNHLY and CDR2 FYNNEI. CDR3 protein: CASKRGGNTIYF. The CDR3 nucleotides read TGTGCCAGCAAGAGAGGTGGAAACACCATATATTTT.

The rearrangement joins TRBV7-3 to TRBJ2-3, with TRBD2 matching over 13 bases. Germline CDR1 is SGHTA and CDR2 is FQGTGA. The CDR3 is made up of 17 amino acids. After removal of 5 bases from V and 4 bases from J, the junction contained 9 bases not matched to a gene. The DNA for the CDR3 is TGTGCCAGCAGCCCCACTAGCGGGGGGGCCCCCCCAGATACGCAGTATTTT. Translating gives CASSPTSGGAPPDTQYF.

A note on this clonotype: Being one base from a much bigger clone, this may be a read error. This chain links TRBV4-2 with TRBJ2-3; 12 bases line up with TRBD2. Germline assignment: CDR1 LGHNA and CDR2 YNFKEQ. CDR3 length equals 16 residues. The DNA for the CDR3 is TGTGCCAGCAGCCAACAGACTAGCGGGGGCACAGGTACGCAGTATTTT. Translation gives CASSQQTSGGTGTQYF.

The genes are TRBV4-2 and TRBJ2-7, with 13 bases that match TRBD2. Unmatched junction bases numbered 5, after V lost 0 bases and J lost 6 bases. This CDR3 is built from 16 residues. Germline CDR1 and CDR2: LGHNA and YNFKEQ. DNA for the CDR3: TGTGCCAGCAGCCAAGAAGCCGGGACTAGCGGGGTCGAGCAGTACTTC. Translated: CASSQEAGTSGVEQYF.

Worth noting for this clonotype: At one end the junction does not follow the germline gene, possibly because of a read error. V and J are TRBV11-1 and TRBJ2-2, with a tentative D call TRBD2 (5 bases). The germline V gene encodes CDR1 SGHAT and CDR2 FQDESV (reference sequence). CDR3 length: 13 amino acids. This chain's CDR3 is CASSPRIAGEPFF. CDR3 sequence (DNA): TGTGCCAGCAGCCCCCGAATCGCCGGGGAGCCGTTTTTT.

The chain combines TRBV29-1 with TRBJ2-1; no firm D call. The germline gives CDR1 SQVTM, CDR2 ANQGSEA. The CDR3 has 12 amino acids. Between the trimmed V and J ends, which lost 6 bases and 0 bases, there was a span of 6 bases. The CDR3 loop reads CSVVSSYNEQFF. As DNA, the CDR3 is TGCAGCGTAGTGAGCTCCTACAATGAGCAGTTCTTC.

This chain links TRBV7-2 with TRBJ2-7; 10 nucleotides agree with TRBD2. The J segment lost 7 bases and the V segment lost 3 bases, leaving 9 bases of the junction unmatched. This CDR3 is built from 15 residues. CDR1 is SGHTA, CDR2 FQGNSA, per germline. The chain's CDR3 is CASSLVLAGAGEQYF. As DNA, the CDR3 is TGTGCCAGCAGCTTGGTCCTAGCGGGGGCCGGAGAGCAGTACTTC. The entire variable domain, with the rest obtained from reference TRBV7-2 and TRBJ2-7, is as follows: GAGVSQSPSNKVTEKGKDVELRCDPISGHTALYWYRQSLGQGLEFLIYFQGNSAPDKSGLPSDRFSAERTGGSVSTLTIQRTQQEDSAVYLCASSLVLAGAGEQYFGPGTRLTVT.

This rearrangement joins TRBV11-2 to TRBJ2-5, with TRBD2 as a possible D gene (7 bases). The V end was cut by 8 bases, the J end by 5 bases, with 15 bases between. This CDR3 is 13 amino acids long. Germline values: CDR1 SGHAT, CDR2 FQNNGV. The chain's CDR3 is CASATGGLETQYF. The CDR3 DNA sequence: TGTGCCAGCGCCACGGGGGGCTTGGAGACCCAGTACTTC.

The V and J genes are TRBV6-1 and TRBJ2-5; a possible D gene is TRBD2 (5 bases). V lost 8 bases and J 3 bases, leaving 13 bases between the germline ends. Germline CDR1 MNHNS, CDR2 SASEGT. The CDR3 extends over 13 amino acids. In nucleotides, the CDR3 is TGTGCCAGCGGACGGGGTTGGGAAGAGACCCAGTACTTC. It specifies CASGRGWEETQYF.

The chain uses TRBV7-2 and TRBJ2-6, with D unclear. Trimming pared 4 bases from V and 3 bases from J, leaving 16 bases between. CDR1 and CDR2 (germline): SGHTA, FQGNSA. This CDR3 has 17 amino acids. The CDR3, as DNA: TGTGCCAGCAGCTCCGAAATGAGGATGCTTGGGGCCAACGTCCTGACTTTC. Its translation: CASSSEMRMLGANVLTF.

The chain joins TRBV29-1 to TRBJ1-1; perhaps TRBD1 as D (6 bases). The CDR3 has 13 residues. Germline CDR1 SQVTM, CDR2 ANQGSEA. V was cut by 4 bases and J by 5 bases, with 14 bases left in between. CDR3 region: CSVVGGPGTEAFF. CDR3 in DNA: TGCAGCGTTGTTGGGGGGCCCGGAACTGAAGCTTTCTTT.

A remark on this clonotype: At one end, the junction sequence differs from germline, possibly due to a read error. The genes are TRBV20-1 and TRBJ2-5; the match to TRBD2 covers 8 bases. Germline V CDR1 and CDR2: DFQATT, SNEGSKA (reference sequence). The CDR3 runs 15 residues. CDR3 DNA: TGCAGTGCTAGAGATCTTCGGGGGGGCCTAGAGACTCAGTACTTC. This translates into CSARDLRGGLETQYF.

This clonotype was picked up a small number of times. This sequence joins TRBV25-1 and TRBJ1-6; D possibly corresponds to TRBD1 (5 bases). V lost 5 bases and J lost 9, with 20 bases in between. Germline loops: CDR1 MGHDK, CDR2 SYGVNS. The CDR3 spans 16 residues. The CDR3 sequence: CASSHQRGPSGSPLHF. The CDR3, as DNA: TGTGCCAGCAGTCACCAGAGGGGCCCGAGCGGTTCACCCCTCCACTTT.

The chain joins TRBV4-3 to TRBJ1-2; 7 nucleotides align to TRBD1. CDR3 size: 16 residues. With V trimmed by 4 bases and J by 2 bases, 10 bases remained unmatched. CDR1 is LGHNA and CDR2 is YSLEER in the germline V gene. Written as DNA, the CDR3 is TGCGCCAGCAGCCCTACTTGGACAGGTTGGAACTATGGCTACACCTTC. Translation: CASSPTWTGWNYGYTF.

The rearrangement joins TRBV4-3 to TRBJ1-3; 7 nucleotides line up with TRBD1. The CDR3 consists of 17 residues. J was trimmed by 3 bases and V by 4 bases; bases with no gene match: 12. The germline V gene encodes CDR1 LGHNA and CDR2 YSLEER. CDR3 nucleotides: TGCGCCAGCAGCCTAACCGGGACAGAGCATGGTGGAAACACCATATATTTT. Amino acid sequence: CASSLTGTEHGGNTIYF.

In this sample, this clonotype turned up a few times. V gene TRBV6-2 or TRBV6-3 combines with J gene TRBJ2-3, with D possibly TRBD2 on 6 matching bases. Per the germline V gene, CDR1 is MNHEY and CDR2 is SVGEGT. The CDR3 length is 14 residues. Between the trimmed V and J ends, which lost 5 bases and 6 bases, there was a span of 15 bases. CDR3 in DNA: TGTGCCAGCAGTCCCCTGACCCGGGAGGATACGCAGTATTTT. This codes for CASSPLTREDTQYF.

The chain is built from TRBV12-3 or TRBV12-4 and TRBJ1-1, with unresolved D. This CDR3 is 13 amino acids long. Trimming stripped 8 bases from V and 0 bases from J, with 10 bases between. The DNA of the CDR3 is TGTGCCAGCCGGGAGGTGATGAACACTGAAGCTTTCTTT. Translating it yields CASREVMNTEAFF.

The chain recombines TRBV6-6 with TRBJ1-5; 8 positions agree with TRBD1. This CDR3 spans 16 amino acids. Trimming removed 8 bases from V and 4 bases from J; junction bases left unmatched: 13. Germline V CDR1 and CDR2: MNHNY, SVGAGI (reference sequence). The CDR3 protein is CASGPQGANHNQPQHF. In DNA form, the CDR3 reads TGTGCCAGCGGACCCCAGGGGGCTAATCATAATCAGCCCCAGCATTTT.

Only a few counts were recorded for this clonotype. The chain links TRBV12-3 or TRBV12-4 to TRBJ2-2, with a weak D call TRBD1 (6 bases). Trimming took 6 bases from V and 2 from J, leaving 13 bases between them. The length of the CDR3 is 15 residues. CDR3 bases: TGTGCCAGCAGCTTAACAGGGTTTAACACCGGGGAGCTGTTTTTT. Translating it yields CASSLTGFNTGELFF.

On this clonotype: A junction end diverges from the germline sequence, so it may reflect a read error. Here the CDR3 DNA reads TGTGCCAGCAGTCCCATGGGGCCCTACAATGAGCGGTTCTTC. Encoded protein: CASSPMGPYNERFF. This chain joins TRBV27 and TRBJ2-1, with a tentative D call TRBD1 (5 bases). Per the germline V gene, CDR1 is MNHEY and CDR2 is SMNVEV (reference sequence). The CDR3 covers 14 residues.